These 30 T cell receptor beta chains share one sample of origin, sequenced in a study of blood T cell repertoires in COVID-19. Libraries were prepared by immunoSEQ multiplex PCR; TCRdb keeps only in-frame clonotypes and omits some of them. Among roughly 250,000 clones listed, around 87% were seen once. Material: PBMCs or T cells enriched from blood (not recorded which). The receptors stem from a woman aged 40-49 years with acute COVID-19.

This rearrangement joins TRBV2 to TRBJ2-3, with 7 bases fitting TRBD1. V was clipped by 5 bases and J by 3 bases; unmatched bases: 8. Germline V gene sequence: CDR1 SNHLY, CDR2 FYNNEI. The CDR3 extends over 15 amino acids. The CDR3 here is CASSQPGQRTDTQYF. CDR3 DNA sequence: TGTGCCAGCAGTCAGCCGGGACAGAGAACAGATACGCAGTATTTT.

Here the CDR3 DNA reads TGTGCCACCCGCCCTAGCGGGAGCACAGATACGCAGTATTTT. It yields the protein CATRPSGSTDTQYF. The J gene is TRBJ2-3, the V gene TRBV27; 8 bases match TRBD2. Germline V CDR1 and CDR2: MNHEY, SMNVEV (reference sequence). This CDR3 is built from 14 residues. The V segment lost 10 bases and the J segment 0 bases; nucleotides outside the gene matches: 6.

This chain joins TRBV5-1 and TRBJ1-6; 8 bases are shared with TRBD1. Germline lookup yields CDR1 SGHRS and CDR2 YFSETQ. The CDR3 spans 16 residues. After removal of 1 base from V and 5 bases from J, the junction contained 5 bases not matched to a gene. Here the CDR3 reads CASSLQGAVNNSPLHF. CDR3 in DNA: TGCGCCAGCAGCTTGCAGGGGGCGGTAAATAATTCACCCCTCCACTTT.

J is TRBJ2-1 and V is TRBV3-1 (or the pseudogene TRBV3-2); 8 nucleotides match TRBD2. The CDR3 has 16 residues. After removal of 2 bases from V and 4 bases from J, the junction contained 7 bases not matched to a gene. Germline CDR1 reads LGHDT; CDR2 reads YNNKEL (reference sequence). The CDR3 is CASSQLLPSGYNEQFF. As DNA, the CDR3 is TGTGCCAGCAGCCAATTACTCCCTAGCGGGTACAATGAGCAGTTCTTC.

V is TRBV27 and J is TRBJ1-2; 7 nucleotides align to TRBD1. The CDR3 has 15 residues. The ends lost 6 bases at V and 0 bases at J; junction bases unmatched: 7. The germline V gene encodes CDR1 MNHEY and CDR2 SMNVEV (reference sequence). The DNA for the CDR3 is TGTGCCAGCAGAAACAGGGGCAACCCTAACTATGGCTACACCTTC. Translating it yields CASRNRGNPNYGYTF.

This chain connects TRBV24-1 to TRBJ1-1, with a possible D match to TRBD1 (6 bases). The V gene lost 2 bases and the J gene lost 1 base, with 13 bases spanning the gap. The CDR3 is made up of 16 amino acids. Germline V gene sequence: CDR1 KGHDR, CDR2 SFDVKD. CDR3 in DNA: TGTGCCACCAGTGATTCAGGGGAAGGAAGGAACACTGAAGCTTTCTTT. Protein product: CATSDSGEGRNTEAFF.

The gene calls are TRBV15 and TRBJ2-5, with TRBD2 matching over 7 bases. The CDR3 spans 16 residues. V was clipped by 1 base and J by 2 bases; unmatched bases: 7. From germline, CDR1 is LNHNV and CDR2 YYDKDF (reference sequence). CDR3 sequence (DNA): TGTGCCACCAGCAGAGTTACGTTAGCGGGTCAAGAGACCCAGTACTTC. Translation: CATSRVTLAGQETQYF.

The CDR3 nucleotides read TGTGCCAGCAGCTTACTAGCGGGAGCTTTTTCCGAGCAGTACTTC. Amino acid sequence: CASSLLAGAFSEQYF. The V and J genes are TRBV7-9 and TRBJ2-7; 10 nucleotides line up with TRBD2. CDR1 SEHNR and CDR2 FQNEAQ come from the germline V gene (reference sequence). The V gene end was trimmed by 2 bases and the J gene end by 6 bases; junction bases not matched to a gene: 7. The CDR3 runs to 15 residues.

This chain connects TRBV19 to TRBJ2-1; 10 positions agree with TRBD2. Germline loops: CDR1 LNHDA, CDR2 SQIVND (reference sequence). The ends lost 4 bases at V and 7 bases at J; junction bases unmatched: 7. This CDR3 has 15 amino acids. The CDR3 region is CASSTSGSSWNEQFF. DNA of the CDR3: TGTGCCAGTAGTACTAGCGGGAGTTCGTGGAATGAGCAGTTCTTC.

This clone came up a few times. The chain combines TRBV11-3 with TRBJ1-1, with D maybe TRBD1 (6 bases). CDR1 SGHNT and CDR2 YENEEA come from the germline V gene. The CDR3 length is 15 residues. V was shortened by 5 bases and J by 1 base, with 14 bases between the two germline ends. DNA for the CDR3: TGTGCCAGCAGCCTTTTAAGGACAGAGAACACTGAAGCTTTCTTT. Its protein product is CASSLLRTENTEAFF. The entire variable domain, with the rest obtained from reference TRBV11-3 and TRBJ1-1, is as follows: EAGVVQSPRYKIIEKKQPVAFWCNPISGHNTLYWYLQNLGQGPELLIRYENEEAVDDSQLPKDRFSAERLKGVDSTLKIQPAELGDSAVYLCASSLLRTENTEAFFGQGTRLTVV.

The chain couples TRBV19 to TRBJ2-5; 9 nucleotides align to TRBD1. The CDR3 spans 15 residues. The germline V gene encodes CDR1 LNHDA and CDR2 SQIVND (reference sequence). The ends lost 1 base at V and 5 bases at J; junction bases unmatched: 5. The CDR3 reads CASSIVGDRGETQYF. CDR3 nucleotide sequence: TGTGCCAGTAGTATAGTTGGCGACAGGGGGGAGACCCAGTACTTC. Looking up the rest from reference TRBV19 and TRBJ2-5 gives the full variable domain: DGGITQSPKYLFRKEGQNVTLSCEQNLNHDAMYWYRQDPGQGLRLIYYSQIVNDFQKGDIAEGYSVSREKKESFPLTVTSAQKNPTAFYLCASSIVGDRGETQYFGPGTRLLVL.

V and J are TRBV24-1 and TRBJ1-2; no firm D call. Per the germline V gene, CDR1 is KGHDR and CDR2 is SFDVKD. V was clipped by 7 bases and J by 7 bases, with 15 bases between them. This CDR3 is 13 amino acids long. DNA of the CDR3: TGTGCCACCAGCCGGGGATCCCTCTCTGGCTACACCTTC. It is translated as CATSRGSLSGYTF.

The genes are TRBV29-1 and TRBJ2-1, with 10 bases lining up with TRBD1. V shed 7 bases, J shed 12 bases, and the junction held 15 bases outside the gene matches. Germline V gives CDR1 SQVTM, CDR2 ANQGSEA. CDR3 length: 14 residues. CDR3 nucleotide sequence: TGCAGCGCCGAGGGGGGGACAGGGGATAAAGGGCAGTTCTTC. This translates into CSAEGGTGDKGQFF.

As DNA, the CDR3 is TGTGCCAGCAGCTCGTCCCCGGGATTTGGGAGCTACACCTTC. This sequence encodes CASSSSPGFGSYTF. The chain recombines TRBV5-4 with TRBJ1-2; D is ambiguous. This CDR3 has 14 residues. Germline assignment: CDR1 SGHNT and CDR2 YYREEE (reference sequence). Trimming took off 3 bases at V and 9 bases at J, with 18 bases between the two ends. Filled out from reference TRBV5-4 and TRBJ1-2, the complete variable domain reads ETGVTQSPTHLIKTRGQQVTLRCSSQSGHNTVSWYQQALGQGPQFIFQYYREEENGRGNFPPRFSGLQFPNYSSELNVNALELDDSALYLCASSSSPGFGSYTFGSGTRLTVV.

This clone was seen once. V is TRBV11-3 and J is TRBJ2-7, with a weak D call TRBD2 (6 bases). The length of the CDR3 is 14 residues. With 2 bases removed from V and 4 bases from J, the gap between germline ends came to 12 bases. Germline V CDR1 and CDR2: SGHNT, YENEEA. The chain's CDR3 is CASSLITGVYEQYF. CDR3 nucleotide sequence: TGTGCCAGCAGCTTAATAACGGGGGTATACGAGCAGTACTTC.

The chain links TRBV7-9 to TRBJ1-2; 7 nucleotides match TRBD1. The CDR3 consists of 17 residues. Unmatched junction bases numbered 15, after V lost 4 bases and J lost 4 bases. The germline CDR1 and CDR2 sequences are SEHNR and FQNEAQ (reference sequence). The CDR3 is CASSSGLTGTLGYGYTF. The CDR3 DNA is TGTGCCAGCAGCTCGGGACTGACAGGGACCTTGGGCTATGGCTACACCTTC.

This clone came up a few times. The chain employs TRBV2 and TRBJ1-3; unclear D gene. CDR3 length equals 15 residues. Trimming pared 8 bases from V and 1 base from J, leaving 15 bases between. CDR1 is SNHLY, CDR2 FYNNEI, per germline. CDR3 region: CASGEGPTSGNTIYF. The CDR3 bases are TGTGCCAGCGGGGAAGGACCGACTTCTGGAAACACCATATATTTT.

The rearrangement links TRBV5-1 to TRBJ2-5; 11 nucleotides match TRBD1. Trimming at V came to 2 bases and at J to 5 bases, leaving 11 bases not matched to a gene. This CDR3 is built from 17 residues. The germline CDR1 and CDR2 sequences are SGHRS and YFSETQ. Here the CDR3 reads CASSLIPGQGDFETQYF. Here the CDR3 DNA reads TGCGCCAGCAGCTTAATACCGGGACAGGGGGATTTTGAGACCCAGTACTTC.

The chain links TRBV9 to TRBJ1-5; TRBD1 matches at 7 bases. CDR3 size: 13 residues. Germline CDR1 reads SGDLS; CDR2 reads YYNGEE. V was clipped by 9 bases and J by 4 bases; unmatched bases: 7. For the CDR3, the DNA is TGTGCCAACCCGACAGGGTATAATCAGCCCCAGCATTTT. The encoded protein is CANPTGYNQPQHF. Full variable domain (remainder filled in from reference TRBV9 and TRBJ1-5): DSGVTQTPKHLITATGQRVTLRCSPRSGDLSVYWYQQSLDQGLQFLIQYYNGEERAKGNILERFSAQQFPDLHSELNLSSLELGDSALYFCANPTGYNQPQHFGDGTRLSIL.

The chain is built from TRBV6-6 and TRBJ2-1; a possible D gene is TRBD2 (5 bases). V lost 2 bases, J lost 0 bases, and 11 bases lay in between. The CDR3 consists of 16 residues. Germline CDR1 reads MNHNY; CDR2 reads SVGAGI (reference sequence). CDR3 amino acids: CASSYPGLSSYNEQFF. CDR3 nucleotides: TGTGCCAGCAGTTACCCCGGACTGAGCTCCTACAATGAGCAGTTCTTC.

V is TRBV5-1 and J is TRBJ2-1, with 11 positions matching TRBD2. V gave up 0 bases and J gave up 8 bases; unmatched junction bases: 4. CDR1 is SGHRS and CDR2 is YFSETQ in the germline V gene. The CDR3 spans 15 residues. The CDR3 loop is CASSLVLAGGDEQFF. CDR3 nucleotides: TGCGCCAGCAGCTTGGTTCTAGCGGGAGGTGATGAGCAGTTCTTC.

This CDR3 is CSVEGAHYEQYF. The CDR3 bases are TGCAGCGTTGAGGGGGCCCACTACGAGCAGTACTTC. This chain connects TRBV29-1 to TRBJ2-7, with D tentatively TRBD1 (6 bases). Looked up from germline, CDR1 is SQVTM and CDR2 is ANQGSEA. This CDR3 region has 12 residues. Trimming took 3 bases from V and 3 from J, leaving 9 bases between them.

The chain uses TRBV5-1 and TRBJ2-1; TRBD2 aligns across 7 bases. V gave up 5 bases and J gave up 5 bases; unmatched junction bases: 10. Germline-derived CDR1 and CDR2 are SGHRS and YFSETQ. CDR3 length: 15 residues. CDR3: CASSPFSGLNNEQFF. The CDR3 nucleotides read TGCGCCAGCAGTCCTTTTAGCGGGTTAAACAATGAGCAGTTCTTC.

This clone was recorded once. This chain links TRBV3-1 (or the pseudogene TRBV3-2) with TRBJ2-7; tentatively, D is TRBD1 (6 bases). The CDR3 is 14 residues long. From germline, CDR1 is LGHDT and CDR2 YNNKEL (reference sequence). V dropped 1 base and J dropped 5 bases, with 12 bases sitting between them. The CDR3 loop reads CASSQGDRWDEQYF. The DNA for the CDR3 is TGTGCCAGCAGCCAAGGCGACAGGTGGGACGAGCAGTACTTC.

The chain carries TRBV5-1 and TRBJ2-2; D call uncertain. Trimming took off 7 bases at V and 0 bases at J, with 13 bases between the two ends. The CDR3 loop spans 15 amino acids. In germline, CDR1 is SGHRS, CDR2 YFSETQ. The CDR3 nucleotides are TGCGCCAGCGGCGGAAAGGAAGCGAACACCGGGGAGCTGTTTTTT. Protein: CASGGKEANTGELFF.

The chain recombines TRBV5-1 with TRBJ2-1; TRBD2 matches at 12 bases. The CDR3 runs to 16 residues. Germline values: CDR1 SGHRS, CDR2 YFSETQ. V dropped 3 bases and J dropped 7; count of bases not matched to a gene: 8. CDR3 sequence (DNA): TGCGCCAGCAGCTCTTCCCGGACTAGCGGGGAAAATGAGCAGTTCTTC. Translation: CASSSSRTSGENEQFF.

CDR3 sequence (DNA): TGTGCCAGCAGCTTATCTTGGGGGGACACTGAAGCTTTCTTT. It yields the protein CASSLSWGDTEAFF. The chain combines TRBV11-1 with TRBJ1-1; D is perhaps TRBD1 (5 bases). This CDR3 is 14 amino acids long. Germline CDR1 reads SGHAT; CDR2 reads FQDESV (reference sequence). V was clipped by 2 bases and J by 3 bases, with 10 bases between them.

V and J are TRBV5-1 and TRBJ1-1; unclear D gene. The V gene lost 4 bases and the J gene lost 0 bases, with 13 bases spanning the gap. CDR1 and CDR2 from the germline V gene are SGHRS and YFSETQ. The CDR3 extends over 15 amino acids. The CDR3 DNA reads TGCGCCAGCAGCCCGCAAAGCGGGGTGAACACTGAAGCTTTCTTT. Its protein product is CASSPQSGVNTEAFF.

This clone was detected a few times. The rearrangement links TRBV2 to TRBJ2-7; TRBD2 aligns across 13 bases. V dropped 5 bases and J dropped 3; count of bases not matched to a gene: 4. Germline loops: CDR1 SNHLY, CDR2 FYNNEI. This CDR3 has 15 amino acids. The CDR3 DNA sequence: TGTGCCAGCAGTTACACTAGCGGGAGGGTCTACGAGCAGTACTTC. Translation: CASSYTSGRVYEQYF.

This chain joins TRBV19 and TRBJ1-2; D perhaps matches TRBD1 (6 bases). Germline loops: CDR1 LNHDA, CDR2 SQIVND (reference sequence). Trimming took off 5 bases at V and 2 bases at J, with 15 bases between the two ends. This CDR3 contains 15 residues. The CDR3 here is CASSVTRGANYGYTF. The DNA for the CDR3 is TGTGCCAGTAGTGTAACTCGGGGGGCGAACTATGGCTACACCTTC.